Shown below are 7 T cell receptor beta chains from a single sample sequenced in a study of blood T cell repertoires in COVID-19. The protocol was immunoSEQ multiplex PCR, while the TCRdb copy is restricted to in-frame clones and leaves out a portion. The table includes about 44,000 clones, under 90% detected once. The material sequenced was peripheral blood. These receptors came from a woman between 65 and 79 years old with acute or convalescent COVID-19.

This chain links TRBV6-2 or TRBV6-3 with TRBJ1-1, with a tentative D call TRBD1 (6 bases). This CDR3 is 16 amino acids long. Trimming stripped 5 bases from V and 2 bases from J, with 18 bases between. Germline V gene sequence: CDR1 MNHEY, CDR2 SVGEGT. DNA of the CDR3: TGTGCCAGCAGTCTGACCCCCCAGGGGCGTAACACTGAAGCTTTCTTT. This codes for CASSLTPQGRNTEAFF.

V is TRBV19 and J is TRBJ2-4; possibly TRBD2 for D (6 bases). Trimming pared 1 base from V and 6 bases from J, leaving 13 bases between. The CDR3 is made up of 15 amino acids. CDR1 is LNHDA, CDR2 SQIVND, per germline (reference sequence). DNA of the CDR3: TGTGCCAGTAGTATAGGACCCCAGGGAGGAAACATTCAGTACTTC. Translation gives CASSIGPQGGNIQYF.

The CDR3 loop is CASSSRGGVSEQYF. CDR3 sequence (DNA): TGTGCCAGCAGCTCCCGGGGGGGGGTCTCCGAGCAGTACTTC. The chain uses TRBV7-9 and TRBJ2-7; 8 positions agree with TRBD2. Germline values: CDR1 SEHNR, CDR2 FQNEAQ (reference sequence). The CDR3 runs to 14 residues. V lost 4 bases to trimming and J lost 6 bases; unmatched junction nucleotides: 8.

J is TRBJ1-5 and V is TRBV19; 7 bases fit TRBD1. The ends lost 7 bases at V and 1 base at J; junction bases unmatched: 13. The germline CDR1 and CDR2 sequences are LNHDA and SQIVND (reference sequence). The CDR3 has 17 residues. The CDR3, as DNA: TGTGCCAGTACCCCCTTTGGAGGGACAGCCAGCAATCAGCCCCAGCATTTT. The encoded protein is CASTPFGGTASNQPQHF.

CDR3 nucleotide sequence: TGCAGCGTTGCTCGTCTAGCCGGGAATGAGCAGTTCTTC. Translation gives CSVARLAGNEQFF. The chain is built from TRBV29-1 and TRBJ2-1; a weak D match, TRBD2 (5 bases). CDR1 and CDR2 from the germline V gene are SQVTM and ANQGSEA. CDR3 length: 13 amino acids. The ends were cut back, 4 bases at V and 7 bases at J, with 14 bases in the middle.

V is TRBV27 and J is TRBJ1-4; weak D call: TRBD1 (6 bases). This CDR3 is 14 amino acids long. V was cut by 9 bases and J by 8 bases, with 19 bases left in between. CDR1 is MNHEY and CDR2 is SMNVEV in the germline V gene (reference sequence). Here the CDR3 reads CASRSGDMREKLFF. The CDR3 DNA is TGTGCCAGTAGGTCAGGGGATATGCGGGAAAAACTGTTTTTT.

The rearrangement uses TRBV30 and TRBJ1-1; the D gene is possibly TRBD1 (6 bases). The V and J ends lost 0 bases and 10 bases respectively, with 12 bases between them. Germline V gene lookup returns CDR1 GTSNPN and CDR2 SVGIG (reference sequence). This CDR3 spans 12 amino acids. In DNA form, the CDR3 reads TGTGCCTGGAGTGTAATGGGGGGGCGAGCTTTCTTT. Translating gives CAWSVMGGRAFF.